At least ten counts were recorded for the clone carrying this TCR beta chain. The antigen remains undetermined. The entry originates in a study of T cells after yellow fever vaccination. TCRdb reanalysed the 5' RACE reads using MiXCR and keeps one entry per CDR3 protein. The table lists about 320,000 distinct CDR3 sequences, around 11% of them singletons, with roughly 3% in the top ten. The CDR3 is made up of 14 amino acids. The V segment lost 6 bases and the J segment 5 bases; nucleotides outside the gene matches: 10. Notes on the study in general: Weaker in magnitude, the secondary response showed a faster peak on day 5 versus 15.

The material sequenced was CD4+ T cells sorted from PBMCs, taken 45 days after the yellow fever booster vaccination. This chain joins TRBV12-3 or TRBV12-4 and TRBJ2-7, with 7 bases identical to TRBD2. The TCR originated in a man between 18 and 35 years old who received the YFV17D yellow fever vaccine. CDR3 nucleotides: TGTGCCAGCAGGGCCGGGGGGAGTAGGAACGAGCAGTACTTC. Its translation: CASRAGGSRNEQYF.